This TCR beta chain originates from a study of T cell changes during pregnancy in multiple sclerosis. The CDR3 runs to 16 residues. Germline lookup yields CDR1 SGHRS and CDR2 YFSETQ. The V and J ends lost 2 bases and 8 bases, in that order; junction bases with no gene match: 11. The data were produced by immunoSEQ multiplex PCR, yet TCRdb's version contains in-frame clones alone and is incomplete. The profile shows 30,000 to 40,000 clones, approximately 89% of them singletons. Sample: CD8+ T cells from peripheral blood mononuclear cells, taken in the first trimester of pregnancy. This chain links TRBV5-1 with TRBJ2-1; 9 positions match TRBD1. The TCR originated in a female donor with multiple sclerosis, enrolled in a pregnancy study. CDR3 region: CASSFEGTGLDHEQFF. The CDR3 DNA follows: TGCGCCAGCAGCTTCGAGGGGACAGGGCTGGATCATGAGCAGTTCTTC.